Sequencing of this T cell receptor beta chain was carried out in a study of shared clonotypes between healthy human individuals. Comment on this clone: Antigen: not known.

Repertoires were generated with immunoSEQ multiplex PCR, while TCRdb's copy carries only in-frame clones and drops some. Here the sample spans 300,000 or so clones, roughly 70% being singletons. General study results and limits: The generation probabilities recorded for non-shared clonotypes fell below those of clonotypes shared by all four donors.

The sequenced sample was memory CD4+ T cells sorted from blood. Stated subset: CD45RA-negative fraction. The clonotype originates from a man under 40 in good health.

Written as DNA, the CDR3 is TGTGCCAGCAGCGTAGGGGACAGGGTTAACGAGCAGTACTTC. This gives the protein CASSVGDRVNEQYF. This sequence joins TRBV9 and TRBJ2-7, with TRBD1 identical over 9 bases. CDR1 is SGDLS and CDR2 is YYNGEE in the germline V gene. V trimming: 0 bases; J trimming: 5 bases; junction bases outside the gene matches: 3. The CDR3 is made up of 14 amino acids.